This T cell receptor beta chain came from a study of blood T cell repertoires in COVID-19. The repertoire was sequenced with immunoSEQ multiplex PCR; TCRdb's copy has only in-frame clones and lacks some. The data hold roughly 170,000 clones, with about 88% observed a single time. This CDR3 has 13 amino acids. Trimming removed 6 bases from V and 7 bases from J; junction bases left unmatched: 6. Germline V gene data show CDR1 as MNHEY and CDR2 as SVGEGT. This receptor was identified in a woman between 50 and 59 years old with COVID-19, enrolled during active disease. The chain employs TRBV6-2 or TRBV6-3 and TRBJ1-5; TRBD1 matches 7 bases. The source material was peripheral blood. CDR3 amino acids: CASSQQGGQPQHF. In DNA, the CDR3 is TGTGCCAGCAGCCAACAAGGGGGCCAGCCCCAGCATTTT.